What follows are 14 T cell receptor beta chains derived from one specimen sequenced in a study of resident and recirculating memory T cells in vitiligo (dated by TCRdb to 2017 to 2018). The library was generated by the immunoSEQ multiplex PCR assay. TCRdb obtained this table from immuneACCESS and retained in-frame rearrangements with V and J assigned. These tables miss some clones; where compared with another copy, unresolved V genes account for less than half of the shortfall, and the remainder is unexplained. Recorded for this sample are tens of thousands of clones; 92% of them occurred a single time. The ten largest clones represent 5% of the sample. The sequenced sample consisted of blood. The source is a male donor with vitiligo.

This chain uses TRBV18 with TRBJ1-2; 7 nucleotides line up with TRBD1. The V gene's germline CDR1 is KGHSH and CDR2 LQKENI. Trimming cost V 4 bases and J 8 bases; bases outside gene matches: 7. CDR3 size: 13 residues. This CDR3 reads CASSRRQGRGYTF. DNA for the CDR3: TGTGCCAGCTCACGCCGACAGGGACGGGGCTACACCTTC.

This chain uses TRBV2 with TRBJ2-7; no firm D call. The CDR3 runs to 15 residues. V was trimmed by 6 bases and J by 0 bases, leaving 15 bases between them. Germline CDR1 is SNHLY and CDR2 is FYNNEI. The CDR3 is CASSSAEANSYEQYF. CDR3 coding DNA: TGTGCCAGCAGCTCAGCCGAGGCTAACTCCTACGAGCAGTACTTC. Full variable domain (remainder filled in from reference TRBV2 and TRBJ2-7): EPEVTQTPSHQVTQMGQEVILRCVPISNHLYFYWYRQILGQKVEFLVSFYNNEISEKSEIFDDQFSVERPDGSNFTLKIRSTKLEDSAMYFCASSSAEANSYEQYFGPGTRLTVT.

The rearrangement joins TRBV28 to TRBJ2-4; 7 bases match TRBD2. Unmatched junction bases numbered 12, after V lost 6 bases and J lost 4 bases. The CDR3 has 16 residues. The germline V gene encodes CDR1 MDHEN and CDR2 SYDVKM. Here the CDR3 reads CASSPAGQGGKNIQYF. In nucleotides, the CDR3 is TGTGCCAGCAGCCCGGCGGGGCAGGGAGGGAAAAACATTCAGTACTTC.

This chain joins TRBV19 and TRBJ1-5; D unresolved. V shed 10 bases and J shed 6 bases, with 19 bases lying between them. CDR3 length: 14 amino acids. In germline, CDR1 is LNHDA, CDR2 SQIVND (reference sequence). This chain's CDR3 is CATEEIAYGQPQHF. The CDR3 DNA sequence: TGTGCCACCGAGGAAATCGCCTACGGTCAGCCCCAGCATTTT.

V is TRBV6-5 and J is TRBJ2-1; possible D gene TRBD2, 6 bases. Germline V lookup: CDR1 MNHEY, CDR2 SVGAGI. V lost 0 bases and J 0 bases, leaving 9 bases between the germline ends. The CDR3 covers 16 residues. CDR3 protein: CASSYSYGSSYNEQFF. The CDR3 nucleotides read TGTGCCAGCAGTTACTCGTACGGGAGCTCCTACAATGAGCAGTTCTTC.

Here the CDR3 reads CASSLQLAGRYEQYF. The CDR3 DNA sequence: TGTGCCAGCAGTTTACAACTAGCGGGAAGGTACGAGCAGTACTTC. The rearrangement links TRBV28 to TRBJ2-7, with 10 positions matching TRBD2. In germline, CDR1 is MDHEN, CDR2 SYDVKM. The CDR3 is made up of 15 amino acids. V trimming: 2 bases; J trimming: 4 bases; junction bases outside the gene matches: 5.

The chain has TRBV27 and TRBJ2-7, with 13 nucleotides matching TRBD2. Germline-derived CDR1 and CDR2 are MNHEY and SMNVEV (reference sequence). V dropped 3 bases and J dropped 7; count of bases not matched to a gene: 9. The CDR3 covers 16 residues. DNA of the CDR3: TGTGCCAGCAGTTTCCTACTAGCGGGAGGGCCCAGGGAGCAGTACTTC. It encodes CASSFLLAGGPREQYF.

The chain has TRBV7-9 and TRBJ2-5; possible D gene TRBD2, 5 bases. Per germline, CDR1 SEHNR and CDR2 FQNEAQ (reference sequence). Trimming took off 7 bases at V and 5 bases at J, with 20 bases between the two ends. The CDR3 sequence is 15 residues long. CDR3 nucleotide sequence: TGTGCCAGCAATTTGCTGGGCGACCCGGGGGAGACCCAGTACTTC. As protein: CASNLLGDPGETQYF.

The chain carries TRBV19 and TRBJ2-1; D is possibly TRBD2 (6 bases). The germline V gene has CDR1 LNHDA and CDR2 SQIVND (reference sequence). The CDR3 has 14 amino acids. The ends were cut back, 4 bases at V and 6 bases at J, with 13 bases in the middle. The CDR3: CASSTWDSLNEQFF. CDR3 bases: TGTGCCAGTAGTACCTGGGACTCGCTCAATGAGCAGTTCTTC. The whole variable domain, filled in from reference TRBV19 and TRBJ2-1, reads DGGITQSPKYLFRKEGQNVTLSCEQNLNHDAMYWYRQDPGQGLRLIYYSQIVNDFQKGDIAEGYSVSREKKESFPLTVTSAQKNPTAFYLCASSTWDSLNEQFFGPGTRLTVL.

A single count supports this clone. The chain recombines TRBV5-1 with TRBJ2-3; D unresolved. Germline V gives CDR1 SGHRS, CDR2 YFSETQ. The CDR3 runs to 14 residues. V was shortened by 0 bases and J by 4 bases, with 9 bases between the two germline ends. The CDR3 region has the DNA TGCGCCAGCAGCTTGGCCGTCGGAGCAGATACGCAGTATTTT. The encoded protein is CASSLAVGADTQYF.

The gene calls are TRBV7-6 and TRBJ2-7, with 12 bases identical to TRBD2. Germline values: CDR1 SGHVS, CDR2 FNYEAQ. This CDR3 has 16 residues. The V segment lost 5 bases and the J segment 2 bases; nucleotides outside the gene matches: 7. The CDR3 region has the DNA TGTGCCAGCAGCAAGGGACTAGCGGGCTCAACCTACGAGCAGTACTTC. Translated: CASSKGLAGSTYEQYF.

CDR3 nucleotide sequence: TGTGCCAGTAAACCGGGACTAGCGGGATTGTCGCTTGGGGAGCAGTACTTC. Translated, it gives CASKPGLAGLSLGEQYF. The chain carries TRBV19 and TRBJ2-7; TRBD2 matches 13 bases. Germline-derived CDR1 and CDR2 are LNHDA and SQIVND (reference sequence). With V trimmed by 7 bases and J by 7 bases, 16 bases remained unmatched. This CDR3 has 17 amino acids.

This clone appeared a few times. The chain uses TRBV28 and TRBJ1-1; D is uncertain. There are 13 residues in the CDR3. CDR1 and CDR2 from the germline V gene are MDHEN and SYDVKM. Trimming stripped 2 bases from V and 4 bases from J, with 8 bases between. The CDR3 protein is CASSLLPGTEAFF. The CDR3 DNA reads TGTGCCAGCAGTTTACTTCCGGGCACTGAAGCTTTCTTT.

The gene calls are TRBV5-4 and TRBJ2-1, with a tentative D call TRBD2 (6 bases). From germline, CDR1 is SGHNT and CDR2 YYREEE (reference sequence). The CDR3 is 19 residues long. The V end lost 1 base, the J end lost 0 bases, and 20 bases lay between the germline ends. In DNA, the CDR3 is TGTGCCAGCAGCTTGTACGCCCCCTGGGGGGAGAGCTCCTACAATGAGCAGTTCTTC. Its protein product is CASSLYAPWGESSYNEQFF.